These 15 T cell receptor beta chains came from one sample sequenced in a study of blood T cell repertoires in COVID-19 (TCRdb year 2020). The library was obtained by the immunoSEQ multiplex PCR assay. The table comes from immuneACCESS by way of TCRdb, which keeps in-frame sequences with V and J called. Part of the clones is missing from these tables; in studies checked, under half for an unresolved V gene and the rest for unknown reasons. For this sample there are more than 110,000 clones; around 82% appear just once. The leading ten clones occupy under 7% of the sample. The sequenced sample consisted of PBMCs or T cells enriched from blood (not recorded which). The receptor set was obtained from a man aged 40-50 years with acute COVID-19.

CDR3 in DNA: TGTGCCAGCAGCGTTAATATCGGGGAGAACACTGAAGCTTTCTTT. It yields the protein CASSVNIGENTEAFF. V is TRBV9 and J is TRBJ1-1, with D unresolved. Germline values: CDR1 SGDLS, CDR2 YYNGEE. CDR3 size: 15 residues. The ends were cut back, 2 bases at V and 1 base at J, with 12 bases in the middle.

The J gene is TRBJ2-5, the V gene TRBV7-9; D unclear. From germline, CDR1 is SEHNR and CDR2 FQNEAQ (reference sequence). The CDR3 totals 14 residues. V lost 3 bases and J 4 bases, leaving 12 bases between the germline ends. In DNA, the CDR3 is TGTGCCAGCAGCTTTAATTCGCTCAGAGAGACCCAGTACTTC. Protein product: CASSFNSLRETQYF.

The rearrangement joins TRBV3-1 (or the pseudogene TRBV3-2) to TRBJ1-1, with D perhaps TRBD1 (6 bases). This CDR3 is 13 amino acids long. CDR1 is LGHDT, CDR2 YNNKEL, per germline (reference sequence). Trimming removed 2 bases at V and 7 bases at J, with 11 bases between. The CDR3 loop is CASSQNRVSEAFF. The CDR3 nucleotides are TGTGCCAGCAGCCAAAACAGGGTAAGTGAAGCTTTCTTT.

The genes are TRBV15 and TRBJ1-4; a weak D match, TRBD1 (6 bases). The CDR3 has 15 amino acids. The germline CDR1 and CDR2 sequences are LNHNV and YYDKDF (reference sequence). V lost 1 base and J 8 bases, leaving 14 bases between the germline ends. The CDR3 sequence: CATSRAARGREKLFF. Written as DNA, the CDR3 is TGTGCCACCAGCAGAGCCGCCAGGGGTAGGGAAAAACTGTTTTTT.

This rearrangement joins TRBV28 to TRBJ2-5, with D perhaps TRBD1 (6 bases). The CDR3 totals 15 residues. V was clipped by 8 bases and J by 0 bases, with 16 bases between them. Per the germline V gene, CDR1 is MDHEN and CDR2 is SYDVKM. The CDR3 nucleotides read TGTGCCAGCCGAGGGGGACAAATATACCAAGAGACCCAGTACTTC. It translates to CASRGGQIYQETQYF.

This clone was counted a single time. For the CDR3, the DNA is TGTGCCAGCAGGGGTAGGGACAGGGGAAACACCATATATTTT. Protein: CASRGRDRGNTIYF. The rearrangement joins TRBV2 to TRBJ1-3; TRBD1 matches 8 bases. CDR1 is SNHLY, CDR2 FYNNEI, per germline. J was trimmed by 4 bases and V by 6 bases; bases with no gene match: 5. The CDR3 is made up of 14 amino acids.

This clone was seen once. The rearrangement joins TRBV7-9 to TRBJ1-2; tentatively, D is TRBD1 (5 bases). Germline CDR1 is SEHNR and CDR2 is FQNEAQ (reference sequence). CDR3 length equals 12 residues. Trimming removed 5 bases from V and 8 bases from J, with 12 bases in between. The CDR3, as DNA: TGTGCCAGCAGCCCTCGACAGTGGGGCTACACCTTC. It codes for CASSPRQWGYTF.

This rearrangement joins TRBV2 to TRBJ2-3; 10 bases match TRBD1. The length of the CDR3 is 14 residues. V lost 3 bases and J lost 6; bases outside the gene matches: 3. Germline values: CDR1 SNHLY, CDR2 FYNNEI. The CDR3 DNA is TGTGCCAGCAGTGACCGGGACAGGGGCGATACGCAGTATTTT. As protein: CASSDRDRGDTQYF.

The chain is built from TRBV5-4 and TRBJ2-1; 9 bases are shared with TRBD2. J was trimmed by 6 bases and V by 6 bases; bases with no gene match: 4. Germline V gene lookup returns CDR1 SGHNT and CDR2 YYREEE (reference sequence). CDR3 length: 13 amino acids. As DNA, the CDR3 is TGTGCCAGCAACGGCGGGGGGGCCAATGAGCAGTTCTTC. Residues: CASNGGGANEQFF.

The sample holds one count of this clone. The gene calls are TRBV7-6 and TRBJ2-2, with D perhaps TRBD1 (6 bases). V lost 4 bases and J lost 0, with 12 bases in between. The CDR3 has 16 amino acids. CDR1 is SGHVS and CDR2 is FNYEAQ in the germline V gene. The CDR3 DNA reads as TGTGCCAGCAGCTCAACCGGGACAACGAACACCGGGGAGCTGTTTTTT. Its protein is CASSSTGTTNTGELFF.

The chain employs TRBV9 and TRBJ1-1; D is ambiguous. V lost 0 bases and J 3 bases, leaving 9 bases between the germline ends. The CDR3 has 14 amino acids. CDR1 is SGDLS and CDR2 is YYNGEE in the germline V gene. Written as DNA, the CDR3 is TGTGCCAGCAGCGTAGGCCAGGCTTACACTGAAGCTTTCTTT. This translates into CASSVGQAYTEAFF.

This chain joins TRBV5-4 and TRBJ2-2, with 8 bases lining up with TRBD1. V shed 5 bases, J shed 4 bases, and the junction held 7 bases outside the gene matches. Germline V gene lookup returns CDR1 SGHNT and CDR2 YYREEE (reference sequence). This CDR3 is built from 15 residues. CDR3 residues: CASSLTGVVTGELFF. The CDR3 nucleotides read TGTGCCAGCAGTTTGACAGGGGTAGTCACCGGGGAGCTGTTTTTT. Based on the CDR3 plus reference TRBV5-4 and TRBJ2-2, the full variable domain is ETGVTQSPTHLIKTRGQQVTLRCSSQSGHNTVSWYQQALGQGPQFIFQYYREEENGRGNFPPRFSGLQFPNYSSELNVNALELDDSALYLCASSLTGVVTGELFFGEGSRLTVL.

The genes are TRBV2 and TRBJ2-1; 13 bases match TRBD2. V dropped 4 bases and J dropped 7; count of bases not matched to a gene: 4. Germline V gene sequence: CDR1 SNHLY, CDR2 FYNNEI. The CDR3 totals 15 residues. For the CDR3, the DNA is TGTGCCAGCAGTGGGACTAGCGGGGGAGGAAATGAGCAGTTCTTC. Translated, it gives CASSGTSGGGNEQFF.

V and J are TRBV6-4 and TRBJ1-3; possible D gene TRBD1, 5 bases. Trimming took off 7 bases at V and 4 bases at J, with 11 bases between the two ends. Germline CDR1 MRHNA, CDR2 SNTAGT. The CDR3 spans 13 residues. CDR3 loop: CASKKTEGNTIYF. CDR3 nucleotides: TGTGCCAGCAAGAAGACAGAAGGAAACACCATATATTTT.

This chain links TRBV2 with TRBJ2-7; D may be TRBD2 (7 bases). The CDR3 is made up of 14 amino acids. CDR1 and CDR2 (germline): SNHLY, FYNNEI. The ends were cut back, 3 bases at V and 5 bases at J, with 14 bases in the middle. CDR3 in DNA: TGTGCCAGCAGTGACCGGGGGGCAGCGGACGAGCAGTACTTC. Translation gives CASSDRGAADEQYF.